This T cell receptor beta chain was captured in a study of control samples from healthy donors and cancer patients. TCRdb keeps only in-frame clones here, not all; method: immunoSEQ multiplex PCR. The sample contains 400,000 to 450,000 clones, 80% to 95% of which appear only once. Deletions cut 6 bases from V and 1 base from J, with 12 bases between. This CDR3 is 14 amino acids long. The germline V gene encodes CDR1 LNHDA and CDR2 SQIVND (reference sequence). The clonotype was recovered from a man aged 35-49 years with head and neck cancer. The chain carries TRBV19 and TRBJ1-1; D is perhaps TRBD1 (6 bases). Sequenced sample: PBMCs. The CDR3 sequence is CASSPLQGNTEAFF. The DNA for the CDR3 is TGTGCCAGTAGCCCTCTACAGGGGAACACTGAAGCTTTCTTT. The variable domain in full, completed from reference TRBV19 and TRBJ1-1, reads DGGITQSPKYLFRKEGQNVTLSCEQNLNHDAMYWYRQDPGQGLRLIYYSQIVNDFQKGDIAEGYSVSREKKESFPLTVTSAQKNPTAFYLCASSPLQGNTEAFFGQGTRLTVV.